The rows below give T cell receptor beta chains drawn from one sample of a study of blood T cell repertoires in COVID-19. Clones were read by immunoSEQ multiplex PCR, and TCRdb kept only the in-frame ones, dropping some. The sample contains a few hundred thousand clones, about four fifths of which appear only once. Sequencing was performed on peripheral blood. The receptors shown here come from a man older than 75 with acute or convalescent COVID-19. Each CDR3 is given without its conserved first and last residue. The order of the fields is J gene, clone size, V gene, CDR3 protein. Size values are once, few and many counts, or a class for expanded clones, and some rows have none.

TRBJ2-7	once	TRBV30	AWSQGTGASEQY
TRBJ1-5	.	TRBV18	ASAPAGAGQPQH
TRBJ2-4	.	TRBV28	ASSPAGSIGRVIQY
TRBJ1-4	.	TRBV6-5	ASRFRDSGREKLF
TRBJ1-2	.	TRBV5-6	ASSTLSLDSYGYT
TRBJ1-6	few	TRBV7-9	ASSLTAGRNSPLH
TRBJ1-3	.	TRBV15	ATSRDPGGNTIY
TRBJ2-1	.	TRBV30	GAGRGEQF
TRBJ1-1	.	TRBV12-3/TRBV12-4	ASTRDRHTEAF
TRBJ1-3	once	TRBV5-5	ASSPRGDLSGNTIY
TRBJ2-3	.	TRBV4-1	ASSQDPRRLAADTQY
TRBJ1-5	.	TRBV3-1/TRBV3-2	ASSQALTGGINQPQH
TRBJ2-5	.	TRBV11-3	ASSLGRGRGPYQETQY
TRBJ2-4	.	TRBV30	AWSGHRGVDIQY
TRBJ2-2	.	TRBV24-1	ATREGALTGELF
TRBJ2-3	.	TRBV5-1	ASSYGRGLRTDTQY
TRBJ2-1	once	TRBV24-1	ATSGVGQGADNEQF
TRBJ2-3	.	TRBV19	ASSRSGLAGALDTQY
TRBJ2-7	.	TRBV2	ASSKWDRVEEQY
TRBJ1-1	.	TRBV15	ATSRGRGNTEAF
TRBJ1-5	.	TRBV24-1	ATSGQVDQPQH
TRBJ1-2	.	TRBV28	ASNADRAYGYT
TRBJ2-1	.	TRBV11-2	ASSLGSSGGYNEQF
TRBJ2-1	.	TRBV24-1	ATSDKLARAHNEQF
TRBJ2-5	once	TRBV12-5	ASGLVIKQGLGGTQY
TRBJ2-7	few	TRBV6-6	ASSRRDSSYEQY
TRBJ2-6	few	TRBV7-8	ASSLPGLDLSGANVLT
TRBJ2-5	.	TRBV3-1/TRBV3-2	ASSQGQGRETQY
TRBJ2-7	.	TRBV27	ASSLDSTYEQY
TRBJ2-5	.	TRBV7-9	ASSLSGQIQETQY
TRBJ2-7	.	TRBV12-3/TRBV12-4	ATSRQGSYEQY
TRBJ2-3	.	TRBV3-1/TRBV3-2	ASSQEGLAGGTQY
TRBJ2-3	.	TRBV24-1	ATSDLYQGASTDTQY
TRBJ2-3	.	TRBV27	ASSSPLGGGGTDTQY
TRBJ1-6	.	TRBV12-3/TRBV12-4	ASSPYRSPLH
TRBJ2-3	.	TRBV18	ASSPDRGTDTQY
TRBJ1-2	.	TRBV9	ASKKGESENYGYT
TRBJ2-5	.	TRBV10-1	ASSEDTSFGETQY
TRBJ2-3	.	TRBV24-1	ATGQGGRTDTQY
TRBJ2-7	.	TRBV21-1	ASSKVRGPYTYEQY
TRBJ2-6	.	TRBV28	ASSPGQSSGANVLT
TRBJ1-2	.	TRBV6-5	ASSYVGTGYGYT
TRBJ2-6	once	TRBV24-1	ATSAKGQGESGANVLT
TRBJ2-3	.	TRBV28	ASSFQTAPDTQY
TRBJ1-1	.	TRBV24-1	AIEGAPNTEAF
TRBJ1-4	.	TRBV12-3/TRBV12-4	ASSWGGDEKLF